The rows below give T cell receptor beta chains drawn from one sample of a study of T-cell reconstitution after alpha-beta-depleted transplantation in children. TCRdb passed the PCR reads through MiXCR, listing each CDR3 protein once. The sample records some 240,000 distinct CDR3 sequences, around 9.7% being singletons. The starting material was PBMCs from the stem cell graft donor, obtained from the stem cell graft. These receptors were taken from a human donor who donated a stem cell graft to a child with SCID. Each CDR3 is given with its conserved first and last residue. A D gene is named only where the DNA matches it firmly. Size values are once, few and many counts, or a class for expanded clones, and some rows have none.

length	D	size	V	J	CDR3	DNA
15	NA	many	TRBV5-1	TRBJ1-1	CASSLPSGRGTEAFF	TGCGCCAGCAGCTTACCCTCCGGTCGCGGCACTGAAGCTTTCTTT
16	NA	few	TRBV6-1	TRBJ2-3	CASRRQDTLGTDTQYF	TGTGCCAGCAGGCGACAGGATACACTAGGCACAGATACGCAGTATTTT
15	NA	many	TRBV3-1	TRBJ1-2	CASSQDEGISYGYTF	TGTGCCAGCAGCCAAGATGAGGGTATAAGCTATGGCTACACCTTC
16	TRBD2	many	TRBV5-6	TRBJ2-2	CASSLGPPGGTGELFF	TGTGCCAGCAGCTTGGGGCCCCCGGGGGGTACCGGGGAGCTGTTTTTT
13	NA	many	TRBV28	TRBJ1-5	CASSLHGLQPQHF	TGTGCCAGCAGTTTACATGGGCTTCAGCCCCAGCATTTT
11	NA	many	TRBV20-1	TRBJ2-5	CSAIVGETQYF	TGCAGTGCTATAGTAGGAGAGACCCAGTACTTC
15	TRBD1	many	TRBV5-1	TRBJ2-5	CASSSRDRGQETQYF	TGCGCCAGCAGCTCCCGGGACAGGGGCCAAGAGACCCAGTACTTC
19	NA	many	TRBV9	TRBJ2-1	CASSVGVGAGSRWGNEQFF	TGTGCCAGCAGCGTAGGCGTAGGTGCAGGGAGTAGGTGGGGCAATGAGCAGTTCTTC
17	TRBD2	many	TRBV10-3	TRBJ2-5	CAISESESASGGETQYF	TGTGCCATCAGTGAGTCGGAATCCGCTAGCGGAGGGGAGACCCAGTACTTC
17	NA	NA	TRBV21-1	TRBJ1-5	CASSKVRRGDTNQPQHF	TGTGCCAGCAGCAAAGTTCGGCGGGGGGATACTAATCAGCCCCAGCATTTT
12	NA	many	TRBV10-3	TRBJ2-7	CAISESRGEQYF	TGTGCCATCAGTGAGTCTCGAGGGGAGCAGTACTTC
14	NA	few	TRBV25-1	TRBJ2-1	CASSARRSDYEQFF	TGTGCCAGCAGCGCCCGTCGGTCAGACTATGAGCAGTTCTTC
14	NA	many	TRBV25-1	TRBJ2-3	CASSEYYRADTQYF	TGTGCCAGCAGTGAATATTACAGGGCAGATACGCAGTATTTT
12	NA	few	TRBV5-1	TRBJ2-5	CASSFAQETQYF	TGCGCCAGCAGCTTCGCTCAAGAGACCCAGTACTTC
16	NA	many	TRBV2	TRBJ2-5	CASSPSTGTLQETQYF	TGTGCCAGCAGTCCATCTACCGGGACTCTACAAGAGACCCAGTACTTC
16	NA	many	TRBV20-1	TRBJ2-6	CSARDRWVSGANVLTF	TGCAGTGCTAGAGATCGGTGGGTCTCTGGGGCCAACGTCCTGACTTTC
11	NA	many	TRBV20-1	TRBJ1-2	CSAIDNYGYTF	TGCAGTGCTATTGACAACTATGGCTACACCTTC
14	NA	many	TRBV5-5	TRBJ1-6	CASSLASTAAPLHF	TGTGCCAGCAGCTTAGCGTCCACGGCGGCACCCCTCCACTTT
11	NA	many	TRBV20-1	TRBJ2-5	CSAQDQETQYF	TGCAGTGCCCAGGATCAAGAGACCCAGTACTTC
12	NA	many	TRBV20-1	TRBJ1-2	CSASVDSYGYTF	TGCAGTGCTAGTGTGGATAGCTATGGCTACACCTTC
12	NA	NA	TRBV7-2	TRBJ2-5	CASSRIMETQYF	TGTGCCAGCAGTCGGATTATGGAGACCCAGTACTTC
15	NA	many	TRBV9	TRBJ1-3	CASSVGSGPGNTIYF	TGTGCCAGCAGCGTAGGTTCAGGCCCTGGAAACACCATATATTTT
16	NA	NA	TRBV20-1	TRBJ2-7	CSAIGSGASVGYEQYF	TGCAGTGCTATCGGTTCGGGGGCGTCGGTGGGGTACGAGCAGTACTTC
14	NA	many	TRBV20-1	TRBJ2-7	CSARDPGADYEQYF	TGCAGTGCTAGAGACCCGGGGGCGGACTACGAGCAGTACTTC
14	NA	many	TRBV6-2/TRBV6-3	TRBJ1-1	CASTHGARNTEAFF	TGTGCCAGCACCCACGGGGCCAGGAACACTGAAGCTTTCTTT
14	NA	many	TRBV5-5	TRBJ1-2	CASSRSGPNYGYTF	TGTGCCAGCAGCCGTAGTGGGCCTAACTATGGCTACACCTTC
16	NA	many	TRBV24-1	TRBJ2-2	CATSDAHRGGTGELFF	TGTGCCACCAGTGATGCACACAGGGGGGGCACCGGGGAGCTGTTTTTT
16	TRBD2	many	TRBV5-1	TRBJ2-3	CASSLYTSGVANTQYF	TGCGCCAGCAGCTTGTACACTAGCGGGGTAGCAAATACGCAGTATTTT
11	NA	many	TRBV29-1	TRBJ2-3	CSVGHGDTQYF	TGCAGCGTTGGCCATGGAGATACGCAGTATTTT
12	NA	many	TRBV3-1	TRBJ1-1	CASSHPGEEAFF	TGTGCCAGCAGCCATCCCGGGGAAGAAGCTTTCTTT
14	NA	many	TRBV13	TRBJ1-5	CASSLHGFDQPQHF	TGTGCCAGCAGCTTACACGGGTTCGATCAGCCCCAGCATTTT
17	TRBD1	few	TRBV15	TRBJ1-2	CATSRDPTGTGGVLDTF	TGTGCCACCAGCAGAGACCCCACCGGGACAGGGGGCGTCTTGGACACCTTC
14	TRBD1	many	TRBV5-1	TRBJ2-7	CASSLAGQAYEQYF	TGCGCCAGCAGCTTGGCGGGACAGGCCTACGAGCAGTACTTC
15	NA	many	TRBV24-1	TRBJ2-1	CATSDPASGGNEQFF	TGTGCCACCAGTGATCCCGCCTCAGGCGGCAATGAGCAGTTCTTC
18	TRBD1	many	TRBV7-4	TRBJ1-1	CASTRGPGRIPKNTEAFF	TGTGCCAGCACCAGGGGGCCAGGGAGAATCCCTAAGAACACTGAAGCTTTCTTT
14	NA	NA	TRBV7-6	TRBJ2-3	CASSLPVGADTQYF	TGTGCCAGCAGCCTCCCCGTGGGTGCAGATACGCAGTATTTT
16	TRBD1	many	TRBV9	TRBJ2-1	CASSVGTGGSYNEQFF	TGTGCCAGCAGCGTAGGGACAGGGGGCTCCTACAATGAGCAGTTCTTC
12	NA	many	TRBV12-3/TRBV12-4	TRBJ1-2	CASSLGGFGYTF	TGTGCCAGCAGTTTAGGTGGTTTTGGCTACACCTTC
13	NA	many	TRBV20-1	TRBJ2-5	CSASTLWGETQYF	TGCAGTGCTTCGACTCTGTGGGGAGAGACCCAGTACTTC
14	NA	many	TRBV6-1	TRBJ1-1	CASRRSYMNTEAFF	TGTGCCAGCAGGAGGAGTTACATGAACACTGAAGCTTTCTTT
16	TRBD2	many	TRBV12-3/TRBV12-4	TRBJ2-3	CASSLVAGGLTDTQYF	TGTGCCAGCAGTTTGGTAGCGGGGGGTCTAACAGATACGCAGTATTTT
12	NA	many	TRBV20-1	TRBJ1-2	CSASGTLYGYTF	TGCAGTGCTAGCGGGACATTATATGGCTACACCTTC